What follows is one T cell receptor beta chain and its context. These data are taken from a study of spatial heterogeneity in lung cancer. MiXCR, run by TCRdb on the 5' RACE reads, gives a single entry per CDR3 protein. The sample contains 39,000 or so distinct CDR3 sequences, under 12% of which appear only once. The time point: blood at routine non-recurrence follow-up after resection. CDR1 and CDR2 from the germline V gene are MNHNS and SASEGT. There are 15 residues in the CDR3. Trimming left V 1 base short and J 5 bases short, with 15 bases between. Sample: PBMCs, taken at follow-up. The receptor's source is a female donor with early-stage non-small cell lung cancer. The V and J genes are TRBV6-1 and TRBJ2-7; D is undetermined. CDR3 region: CASSEEQWVRDEQYF. The CDR3 nucleotides are TGTGCCAGCAGTGAAGAGCAGTGGGTGCGCGACGAGCAGTACTTC.